A selection of T cell receptor beta chains follows, all from one sample in a study of T-cell reconstitution after alpha-beta-depleted transplantation in children. TCRdb independently ran MiXCR on the PCR reads; one entry per CDR3 protein. The data hold about 300,000 distinct CDR3 sequences, with roughly 9.1% observed a single time. This specimen consisted of PBMCs, obtained before TCRalphabeta/CD19-depleted stem cell transplant. Receptors were obtained from a boy under three years old with acute myeloid leukemia, due to receive a stem cell transplant. Each CDR3 is given with its conserved first and last residue. The D gene is left open where the match is weak. Some rows mark clone size as missing; the rest say once, few, many or name a class of expanded clone.

size: -; V: TRBV7-2; D: -; J: TRBJ2-7; DNA: TGTGCCAGCAGCTTAGCCGGGGACACATCGAACGAGCAGTACTTC; CDR3: CASSLAGDTSNEQYF
size: many; V: TRBV28; D: TRBD1; J: TRBJ2-2; DNA: TGTGCCAGCAGATATCCTCAGGGGGCCGCCGGGGAGCTGTTTTTT; CDR3: CASRYPQGAAGELFF
size: many; V: TRBV12-3/TRBV12-4; D: TRBD1; J: TRBJ1-5; DNA: TGTGCCAGCAGCCTGACAGGGGCGGGCAATCAGCCCCAGCATTTT; CDR3: CASSLTGAGNQPQHF
size: few; V: TRBV20-1; D: TRBD1; J: TRBJ2-6; DNA: TGCAGTGCCAGGGGACAGGGGATTTCTGGGGCCAACGTCCTGACTTTC; CDR3: CSARGQGISGANVLTF
size: many; V: TRBV12-3/TRBV12-4; D: TRBD2; J: TRBJ2-5; DNA: TGTGCCAGCAGTGGTCCGGGACTAGTGTCGCCAGAGACCCAGTACTTC; CDR3: CASSGPGLVSPETQYF
size: many; V: TRBV2; D: TRBD2; J: TRBJ2-2; DNA: TGTGCCAGCAGCCAACTAGCGGTGGGGGAGCTGTTTTTT; CDR3: CASSQLAVGELFF
size: -; V: TRBV20-1; D: TRBD2; J: TRBJ2-5; DNA: TGCAGTGCTAGAGGGACTAGCGGGGGGGCGTACCAAGAGACCCAGTACTTC; CDR3: CSARGTSGGAYQETQYF
size: many; V: TRBV18; D: TRBD2; J: TRBJ2-3; DNA: TGTGCCAGCTCATCTCTAGCGGGGGGGCTAGATACGCAGTATTTT; CDR3: CASSSLAGGLDTQYF
size: few; V: TRBV12-3/TRBV12-4; D: TRBD2; J: TRBJ2-7; DNA: TGTGCCAGCAGGGTAGCGGGAGGGCCGAGGGAGCAGTACTTC; CDR3: CASRVAGGPREQYF
size: many; V: TRBV28; D: TRBD2; J: TRBJ2-7; DNA: TGTGCCAGCAGTCCTCTGGCGGGAGGAGGGTACGAGCAGTACTTC; CDR3: CASSPLAGGGYEQYF
size: few; V: TRBV29-1; D: -; J: TRBJ2-3; DNA: TGCAGCGTTGGTTTGCTCGATACGCAGTATTTT; CDR3: CSVGLLDTQYF
size: many; V: TRBV20-1; D: -; J: TRBJ2-1; DNA: TGCAGTGCTAGAGATTGGCAGGGACCTCGAGGGCAGTTCTTC; CDR3: CSARDWQGPRGQFF
size: few; V: TRBV27; D: TRBD1; J: TRBJ2-7; DNA: TGTGCCAGCAGTTTGAAATTTCCGGGACAGGCAATCTACGAGCAGTACTTC; CDR3: CASSLKFPGQAIYEQYF
size: -; V: TRBV29-1; D: -; J: TRBJ2-7; DNA: TGCAGCGTCGAGGCGGGGGCCTGGGACGAGCAGTACTTC; CDR3: CSVEAGAWDEQYF
size: -; V: TRBV12-3/TRBV12-4; D: TRBD2; J: TRBJ2-3; DNA: TGTGCCAGCAGCTACCGTTCTAGCGGGGCCACAGATACGCAGTATTTT; CDR3: CASSYRSSGATDTQYF
size: many; V: TRBV7-9; D: TRBD2; J: TRBJ2-3; DNA: TGTGCCAGCAGCTTAGGATCTAGCGGGGACCGCACAGATACGCAGTATTTT; CDR3: CASSLGSSGDRTDTQYF
size: -; V: TRBV10-3; D: TRBD1; J: TRBJ2-1; DNA: TGTGCCATCAGTCCCAGGGGGCTCGACAATCAGCAGTTCTTC; CDR3: CAISPRGLDNQQFF
size: many; V: TRBV28; D: -; J: TRBJ1-5; DNA: TGTGCCAGCGGCGGACAGTCCAATCAGCCCCAGCATTTT; CDR3: CASGGQSNQPQHF
size: many; V: TRBV6-2/TRBV6-3; D: -; J: TRBJ2-1; DNA: TGTGCCAGCAGTTACCCCCTCCACAATGAGCAGTTCTTC; CDR3: CASSYPLHNEQFF
size: many; V: TRBV16; D: TRBD2; J: TRBJ2-7; DNA: TGTGCCAGCGCCTCAAGGGACACAGGGACTAGCACCTACGAGCAGTACTTC; CDR3: CASASRDTGTSTYEQYF
size: many; V: TRBV5-1; D: TRBD2; J: TRBJ2-3; DNA: TGCGCCAGCAGCTTGGGTATAGCGGGGGTTACGACAGATACGCAGTATTTT; CDR3: CASSLGIAGVTTDTQYF
size: many; V: TRBV12-3/TRBV12-4; D: -; J: TRBJ1-5; DNA: TGTGCCAGCAGTTTTAGGCCCAATAGCAATCAGCCCCAGCATTTT; CDR3: CASSFRPNSNQPQHF
size: -; V: TRBV20-1; D: -; J: TRBJ2-2; DNA: TGCAGTGCTAGCGGGGTAACCGGGGAGCTGTTTTTT; CDR3: CSASGVTGELFF
size: -; V: TRBV7-2; D: TRBD1; J: TRBJ1-5; DNA: TGTGCCAGCAGCCCCGATGGACAGGGTTTTAATCAGCCCCAGCATTTT; CDR3: CASSPDGQGFNQPQHF
size: many; V: TRBV19; D: -; J: TRBJ1-4; DNA: TGTGCCAGCTTCGGGGGTGAAAAACTGTTTTTT; CDR3: CASFGGEKLFF
size: few; V: TRBV18; D: -; J: TRBJ1-6; DNA: TGTGCCAGCTCACCATGGGCAGTGACAAATTCACCCCTCCACTTT; CDR3: CASSPWAVTNSPLHF
size: few; V: TRBV20-1; D: -; J: TRBJ2-3; DNA: TGCAGTGCTAGGCCTCCCGGCACAGATACGCAGTATTTT; CDR3: CSARPPGTDTQYF
size: many; V: TRBV29-1; D: -; J: TRBJ2-3; DNA: TGCAGCGTTCGACCCTACACAGATACGCAGTATTTT; CDR3: CSVRPYTDTQYF
size: many; V: TRBV12-3/TRBV12-4; D: -; J: TRBJ2-5; DNA: TGTGCCAGCAGATCGCCAAAAGGGCGTGAGACCCAGTACTTC; CDR3: CASRSPKGRETQYF
size: many; V: TRBV28; D: -; J: TRBJ2-5; DNA: TGTGCCAGCAGTTTTGTAGGGAGAGGAGAGACCCAGTACTTC; CDR3: CASSFVGRGETQYF
size: many; V: TRBV2; D: -; J: TRBJ2-2; DNA: TGTGCCAGCATAGAGAGCCGAAAAAGGGCTATTACCGGGGAGCTGTTTTTT; CDR3: CASIESRKRAITGELFF
size: -; V: TRBV5-1; D: -; J: TRBJ1-2; DNA: TGCGCCAGCAGCTTGGTAGTGGGGACGGCTAACTATGGCTACACCTTC; CDR3: CASSLVVGTANYGYTF
size: many; V: TRBV5-6; D: TRBD2; J: TRBJ2-3; DNA: TGTGCCAGCAGCTTGGTTGGCAGCGGGGGCACAGATACGCAGTATTTT; CDR3: CASSLVGSGGTDTQYF
size: few; V: TRBV29-1; D: -; J: TRBJ2-7; DNA: TGCAGCGTTTTAGGGAACCACGAGCAGTACTTC; CDR3: CSVLGNHEQYF
size: many; V: TRBV29-1; D: TRBD1; J: TRBJ1-3; DNA: TGCAGCGTTGTGGACAGGGCAAAGGTCTCTGGAAACACCATATATTTT; CDR3: CSVVDRAKVSGNTIYF
size: many; V: TRBV5-6; D: -; J: TRBJ2-2; DNA: TGTGCCAGCAGCGTCGGCCGCGGGTGGGACCCCGGGGAGCTGTTTTTT; CDR3: CASSVGRGWDPGELFF
size: many; V: TRBV3-1; D: -; J: TRBJ2-2; DNA: TGTGCCAGCAGCCAAAGGCTACACGGGGAGCTGTTTTTT; CDR3: CASSQRLHGELFF
size: many; V: TRBV20-1; D: -; J: TRBJ2-7; DNA: TGCAGTGCTAGAGAGGCCCGGCAGGGCCCCTTAGAGGAGCAGTACTTC; CDR3: CSAREARQGPLEEQYF
size: many; V: TRBV7-2; D: -; J: TRBJ2-2; DNA: TGTGCCAGCAGCTTCGACAGGCGAACCGGGGAGCTGTTTTTT; CDR3: CASSFDRRTGELFF
size: many; V: TRBV20-1; D: -; J: TRBJ1-2; DNA: TGCAGTGCTACCCACGCCTATGGCTACACCTTC; CDR3: CSATHAYGYTF
size: -; V: TRBV12-3/TRBV12-4; D: -; J: TRBJ1-5; DNA: TGTGCCAGCAGCTTCCTCGGGAGCCATAGCAATCAGCCCCAGCATTTT; CDR3: CASSFLGSHSNQPQHF
size: many; V: TRBV29-1; D: -; J: TRBJ2-5; DNA: TGCAGCGTTGACCCGGGACGACTTGGGCAAGAGACCCAGTACTTC; CDR3: CSVDPGRLGQETQYF
size: many; V: TRBV29-1; D: TRBD2; J: TRBJ2-5; DNA: TGCAGCGGCCTAGCGGTCCAAGAGACCCAGTACTTC; CDR3: CSGLAVQETQYF
size: many; V: TRBV5-1; D: TRBD1; J: TRBJ2-3; DNA: TGCGCCAGCAGCCCGCGGACAGGGGGATTCACAGATACGCAGTATTTT; CDR3: CASSPRTGGFTDTQYF
size: many; V: TRBV12-3/TRBV12-4; D: TRBD2; J: TRBJ2-2; DNA: TGTGCCAGCAGCCCGGGACTAGCGGGGGGGGTCGCCGGGGAGCTGTTTTTT; CDR3: CASSPGLAGGVAGELFF
size: many; V: TRBV27; D: -; J: TRBJ1-5; DNA: TGTGCCAGCAGTTCCCTGCAGGGGCTTAGCAATCAGCCCCAGCATTTT; CDR3: CASSSLQGLSNQPQHF
size: many; V: TRBV25-1; D: -; J: TRBJ2-7; DNA: TGTGCCAGCAGTGAATCTGAAAGGGAGTTGGTCGAGCAGTACTTC; CDR3: CASSESERELVEQYF
size: once; V: TRBV6-1; D: TRBD2; J: TRBJ2-7; DNA: TGTGCCAGCAGTGATCCGGGACTAGCGGCTACCCCCTACGAGCAGTACTTC; CDR3: CASSDPGLAATPYEQYF
size: many; V: TRBV12-5; D: -; J: TRBJ2-1; DNA: TGTGCTAGTGGTTTGGGGCAGGGGGGTCCTCAGTTCTTC; CDR3: CASGLGQGGPQFF
size: many; V: TRBV18; D: TRBD2; J: TRBJ2-7; DNA: TGTGCCAGCTCACCACCTAGCGGGGGCGAGCAGTACTTC; CDR3: CASSPPSGGEQYF
size: -; V: TRBV19; D: -; J: TRBJ2-4; DNA: TGTGCCAGTAGTATAGAACAGGGAGAAAACATTCAGTACTTC; CDR3: CASSIEQGENIQYF
size: many; V: TRBV12-3/TRBV12-4; D: -; J: TRBJ1-5; DNA: TGTGCCAGCAGTTTTGGGAATAGCAATCAGCCCCAGCATTTT; CDR3: CASSFGNSNQPQHF
size: -; V: TRBV29-1; D: TRBD1; J: TRBJ2-7; DNA: TGCAGCGTTGTAGAGACCGGACAGGGCTACGAGCAGTACTTC; CDR3: CSVVETGQGYEQYF
size: many; V: TRBV5-1; D: TRBD1; J: TRBJ2-7; DNA: TGCGCCAGCAGCAGTTGGAGACAGGGGGGGACCTACGAGCAGTACTTC; CDR3: CASSSWRQGGTYEQYF
size: many; V: TRBV6-6; D: -; J: TRBJ2-5; DNA: TGTGCCAGCAGTCCAATCGAAGAGACCCAGTACTTC; CDR3: CASSPIEETQYF
size: many; V: TRBV5-1; D: -; J: TRBJ2-5; DNA: TGCGCCAGCAGCTCTTCAGCCCCAACGGGGATCCAAGAGACCCAGTACTTC; CDR3: CASSSSAPTGIQETQYF
size: many; V: TRBV15; D: -; J: TRBJ1-6; DNA: TGTGCCACCAGCTCTCATGGGGGGGCGAATTCACCCCTCCACTTT; CDR3: CATSSHGGANSPLHF